The present entry profiles one T cell receptor beta chain with its context. The sample comes from a study of blood T cells in healthy people across ages. The authors ran a second PCR of about 6 to 11 cycles using a sample-barcoded 5' primer and a J-beta primer mix. TCRdb called the 5' RACE reads again in MiXCR, with one record for every CDR3 protein. This sample carries over 1,500,000 distinct CDR3 sequences, roughly 49% of them seen once, and the ten largest clones take roughly 2%. The CDR3 consists of 14 residues. V shed 1 base and J shed 6 bases, with 10 bases lying between them. Material for sequencing was blood. This sequence originates from a woman in her forties in good health. The chain uses TRBV12-3 or TRBV12-4 and TRBJ1-5; D might be TRBD1 (6 bases). CDR3 amino acids: CASSLGQGPQPQHF. CDR3 sequence (DNA): TGTGCCAGCAGTTTAGGGCAGGGGCCTCAGCCCCAGCATTTT.